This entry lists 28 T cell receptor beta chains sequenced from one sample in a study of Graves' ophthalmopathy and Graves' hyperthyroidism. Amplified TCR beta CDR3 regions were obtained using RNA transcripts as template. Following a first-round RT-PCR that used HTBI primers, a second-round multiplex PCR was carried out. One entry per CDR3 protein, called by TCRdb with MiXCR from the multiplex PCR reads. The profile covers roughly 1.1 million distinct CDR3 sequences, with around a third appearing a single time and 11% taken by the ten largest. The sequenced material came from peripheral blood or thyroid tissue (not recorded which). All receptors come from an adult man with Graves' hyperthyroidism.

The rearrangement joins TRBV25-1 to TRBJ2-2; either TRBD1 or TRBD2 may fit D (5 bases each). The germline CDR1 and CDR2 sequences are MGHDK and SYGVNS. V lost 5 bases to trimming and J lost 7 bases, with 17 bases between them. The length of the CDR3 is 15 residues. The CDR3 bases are TGTGCCAGCAGTTCCGGGGACCCTAAAGTCGGGGAGCTGTTTTTT. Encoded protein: CASSSGDPKVGELFF. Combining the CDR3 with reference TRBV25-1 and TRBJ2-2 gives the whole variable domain EADIYQTPRYLVIGTGKKITLECSQTMGHDKMYWYQQDPGMELHLIHYSYGVNSTEKGDLSSESTVSRIRTEHFPLTLESARPSHTSQYLCASSSGDPKVGELFFGEGSRLTVL.

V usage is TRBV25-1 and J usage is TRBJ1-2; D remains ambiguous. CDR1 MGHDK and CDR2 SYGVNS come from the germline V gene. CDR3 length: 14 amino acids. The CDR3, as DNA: TGTGCTAGAGTAGTGGGCCGGACCTACGGGGGCTACACCTTC. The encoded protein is CARVVGRTYGGYTF.

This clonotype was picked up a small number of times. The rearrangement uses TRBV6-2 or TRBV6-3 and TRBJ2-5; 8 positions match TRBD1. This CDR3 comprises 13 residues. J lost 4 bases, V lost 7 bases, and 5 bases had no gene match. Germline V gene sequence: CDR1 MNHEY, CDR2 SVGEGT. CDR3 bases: TGTGCCAGCACCGGACAGGGACGAGAGACCCAGTACTTC. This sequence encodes CASTGQGRETQYF.

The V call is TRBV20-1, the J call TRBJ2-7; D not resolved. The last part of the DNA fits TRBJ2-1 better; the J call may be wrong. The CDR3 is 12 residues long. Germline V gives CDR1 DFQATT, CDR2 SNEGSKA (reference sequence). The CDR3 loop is CSAESDPDEQFF. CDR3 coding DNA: TGCAGTGCTGAGTCTGACCCTGATGAGCAGTTCTTC.

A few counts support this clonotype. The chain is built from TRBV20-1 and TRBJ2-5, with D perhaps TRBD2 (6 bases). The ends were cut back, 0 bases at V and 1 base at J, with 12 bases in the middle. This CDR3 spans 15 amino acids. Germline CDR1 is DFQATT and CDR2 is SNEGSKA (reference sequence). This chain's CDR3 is CSARDSSGPQETQYF. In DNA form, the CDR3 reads TGCAGTGCTAGAGATTCCAGCGGGCCCCAAGAGACCCAGTACTTC.

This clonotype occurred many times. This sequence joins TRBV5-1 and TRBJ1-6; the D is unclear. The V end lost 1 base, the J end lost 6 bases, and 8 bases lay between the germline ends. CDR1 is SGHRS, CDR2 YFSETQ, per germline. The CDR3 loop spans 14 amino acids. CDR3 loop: CASSLTELNSPLHF. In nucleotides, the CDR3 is TGCGCCAGCAGCTTGACAGAACTTAATTCACCCCTCCACTTT. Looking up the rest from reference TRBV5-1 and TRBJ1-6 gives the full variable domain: KAGVTQTPRYLIKTRGQQVTLSCSPISGHRSVSWYQQTPGQGLQFLFEYFSETQRNKGNFPGRFSGRQFSNSRSEMNVSTLELGDSALYLCASSLTELNSPLHFGNGTRLTVT.

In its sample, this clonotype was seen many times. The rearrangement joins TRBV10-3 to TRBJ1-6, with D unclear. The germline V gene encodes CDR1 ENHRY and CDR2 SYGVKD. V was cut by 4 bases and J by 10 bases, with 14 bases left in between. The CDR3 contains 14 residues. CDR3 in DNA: TGTGCCATCAGTGTGAGGAGGGAATGGTCACCCCTCCACTTT. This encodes CAISVRREWSPLHF.

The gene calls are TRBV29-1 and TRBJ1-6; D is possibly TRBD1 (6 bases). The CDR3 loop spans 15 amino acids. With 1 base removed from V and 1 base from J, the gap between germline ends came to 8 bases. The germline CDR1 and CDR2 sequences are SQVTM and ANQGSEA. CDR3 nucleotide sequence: TGCAGCGTTGAAGGGGGGCGGTCCTATAATTCACCCCTCCACTTT. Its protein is CSVEGGRSYNSPLHF.

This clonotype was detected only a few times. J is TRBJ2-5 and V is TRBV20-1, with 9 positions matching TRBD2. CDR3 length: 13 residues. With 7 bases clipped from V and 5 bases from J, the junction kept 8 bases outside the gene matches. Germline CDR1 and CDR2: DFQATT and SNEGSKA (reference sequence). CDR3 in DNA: TGCAGTGTCACCGGGACTAGCCTTGAGACCCAGTACTTC. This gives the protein CSVTGTSLETQYF.

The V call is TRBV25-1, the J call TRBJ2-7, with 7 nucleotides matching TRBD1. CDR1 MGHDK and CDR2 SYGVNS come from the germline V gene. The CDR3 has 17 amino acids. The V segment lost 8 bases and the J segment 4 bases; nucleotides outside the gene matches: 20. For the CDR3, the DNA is TGTGCCAGCCACGCCGGGACAGTTGTCCTCCAACGGTACGAGCAGTACTTC. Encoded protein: CASHAGTVVLQRYEQYF.

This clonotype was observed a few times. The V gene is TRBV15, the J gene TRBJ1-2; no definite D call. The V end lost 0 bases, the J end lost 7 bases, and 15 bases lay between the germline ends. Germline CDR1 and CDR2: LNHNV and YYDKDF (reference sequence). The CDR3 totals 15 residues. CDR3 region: CATSRDPTQESGYTF. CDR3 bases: TGTGCCACCAGCAGAGACCCTACCCAGGAGTCTGGCTACACCTTC. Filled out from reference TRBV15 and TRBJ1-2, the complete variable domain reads DAMVIQNPRYQVTQFGKPVTLSCSQTLNHNVMYWYQQKSSQAPKLLFHYYDKDFNNEADTPDNFQSRRPNTSFCFLDIRSPGLGDTAMYLCATSRDPTQESGYTFGSGTRLTVV.

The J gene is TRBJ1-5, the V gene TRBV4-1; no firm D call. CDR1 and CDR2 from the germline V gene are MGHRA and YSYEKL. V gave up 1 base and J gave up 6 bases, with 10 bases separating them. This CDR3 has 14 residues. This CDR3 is CASSQVSDGQPQHF. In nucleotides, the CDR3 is TGCGCCAGCAGCCAAGTATCAGACGGTCAGCCCCAGCATTTT.

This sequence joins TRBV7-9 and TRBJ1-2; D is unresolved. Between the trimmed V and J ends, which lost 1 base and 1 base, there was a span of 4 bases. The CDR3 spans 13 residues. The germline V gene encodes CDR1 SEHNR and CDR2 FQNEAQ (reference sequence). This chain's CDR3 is CASSLVVNYGYTF. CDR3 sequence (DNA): TGTGCCAGCAGCTTAGTGGTTAACTATGGCTACACCTTC.

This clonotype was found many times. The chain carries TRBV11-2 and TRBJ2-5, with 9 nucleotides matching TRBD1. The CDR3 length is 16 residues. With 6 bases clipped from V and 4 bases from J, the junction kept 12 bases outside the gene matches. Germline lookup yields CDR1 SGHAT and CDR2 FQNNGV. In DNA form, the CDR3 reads TGTGCCAGCAGTTCTAGACACACGGACAGGGGAGAGACCCAGTACTTC. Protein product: CASSSRHTDRGETQYF.

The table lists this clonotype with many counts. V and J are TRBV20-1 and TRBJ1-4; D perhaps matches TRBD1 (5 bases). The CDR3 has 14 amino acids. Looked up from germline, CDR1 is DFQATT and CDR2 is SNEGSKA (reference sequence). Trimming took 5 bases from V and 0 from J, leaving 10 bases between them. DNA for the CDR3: TGCAGTGCTTCTACAGGCGCAACTAATGAAAAACTGTTTTTT. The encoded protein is CSASTGATNEKLFF.

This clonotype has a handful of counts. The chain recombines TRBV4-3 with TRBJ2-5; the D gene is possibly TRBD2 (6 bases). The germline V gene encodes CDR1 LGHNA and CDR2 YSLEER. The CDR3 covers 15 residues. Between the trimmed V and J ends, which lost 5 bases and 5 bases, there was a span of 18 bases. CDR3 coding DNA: TGCGCCAGCAGCGAGGGGACTCGAAGGGGTGAGACCCAGTACTTC. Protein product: CASSEGTRRGETQYF.

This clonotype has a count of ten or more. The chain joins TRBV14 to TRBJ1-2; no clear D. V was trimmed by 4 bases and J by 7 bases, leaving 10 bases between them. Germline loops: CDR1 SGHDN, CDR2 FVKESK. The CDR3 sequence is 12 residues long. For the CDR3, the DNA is TGTGCCAGCAGCCCCCGCCGTCGTGGCTACACCTTC. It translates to CASSPRRRGYTF.

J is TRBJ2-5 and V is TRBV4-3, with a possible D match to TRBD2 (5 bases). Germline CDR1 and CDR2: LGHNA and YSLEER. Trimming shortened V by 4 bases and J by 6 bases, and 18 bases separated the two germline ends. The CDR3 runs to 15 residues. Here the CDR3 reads CASSLEWESYKTQYF. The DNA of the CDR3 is TGCGCCAGCAGCCTAGAGTGGGAGTCGTATAAGACCCAGTACTTC.

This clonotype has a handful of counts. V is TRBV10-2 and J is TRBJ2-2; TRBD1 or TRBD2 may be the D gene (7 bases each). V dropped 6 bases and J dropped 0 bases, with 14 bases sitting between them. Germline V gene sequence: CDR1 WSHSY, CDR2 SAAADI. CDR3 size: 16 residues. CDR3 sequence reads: CASSQGGGPNTGELFF. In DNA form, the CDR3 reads TGCGCCAGCAGCCAGGGGGGAGGGCCGAACACCGGGGAGCTGTTTTTT.

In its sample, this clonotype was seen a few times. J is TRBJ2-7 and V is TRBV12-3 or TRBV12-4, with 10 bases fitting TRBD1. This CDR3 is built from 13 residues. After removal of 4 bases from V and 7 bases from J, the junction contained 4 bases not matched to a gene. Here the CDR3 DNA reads TGTGCCAGCAGTTGGGGACAGGGGATAGAGCAGTACTTC. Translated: CASSWGQGIEQYF.

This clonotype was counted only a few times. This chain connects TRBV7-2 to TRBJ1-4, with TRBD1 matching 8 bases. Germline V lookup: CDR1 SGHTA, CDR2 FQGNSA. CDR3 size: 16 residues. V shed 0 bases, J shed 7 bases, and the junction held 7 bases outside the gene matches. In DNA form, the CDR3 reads TGTGCCAGCAGCTTAGCCCAGGGGGCGCTAGGTGAAAAACTGTTTTTT. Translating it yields CASSLAQGALGEKLFF.

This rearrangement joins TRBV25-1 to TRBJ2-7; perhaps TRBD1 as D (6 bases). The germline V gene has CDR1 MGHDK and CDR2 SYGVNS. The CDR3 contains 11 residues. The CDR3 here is CASDRYYEQYF. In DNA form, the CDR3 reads TGTGCTAGCGACAGGTACTACGAGCAGTACTTC.

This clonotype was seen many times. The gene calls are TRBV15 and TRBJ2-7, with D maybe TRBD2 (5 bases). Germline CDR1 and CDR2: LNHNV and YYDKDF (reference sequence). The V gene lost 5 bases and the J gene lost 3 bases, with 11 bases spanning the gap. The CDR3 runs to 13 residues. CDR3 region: CATSSTRNYEQYF. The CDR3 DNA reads TGTGCCACCAGCTCCACTAGAAACTACGAGCAGTACTTC. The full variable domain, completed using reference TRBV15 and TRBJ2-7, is DAMVIQNPRYQVTQFGKPVTLSCSQTLNHNVMYWYQQKSSQAPKLLFHYYDKDFNNEADTPDNFQSRRPNTSFCFLDIRSPGLGDTAMYLCATSSTRNYEQYFGPGTRLTVT.

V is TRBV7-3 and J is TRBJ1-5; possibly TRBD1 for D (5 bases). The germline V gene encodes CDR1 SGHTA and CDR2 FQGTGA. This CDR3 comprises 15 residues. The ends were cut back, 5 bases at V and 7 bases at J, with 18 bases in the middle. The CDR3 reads CASSRGGGGGQPQHF. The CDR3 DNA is TGTGCCAGCAGCCGGGGGGGGGGAGGTGGACAGCCCCAGCATTTT.

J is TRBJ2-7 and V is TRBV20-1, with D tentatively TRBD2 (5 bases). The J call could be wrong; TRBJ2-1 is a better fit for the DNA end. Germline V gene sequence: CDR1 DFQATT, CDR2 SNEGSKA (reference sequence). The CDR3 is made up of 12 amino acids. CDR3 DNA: TGCAGTGCTTCCGTGAGTGGCGGGGAGCAGTTCTTC. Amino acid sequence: CSASVSGGEQFF.

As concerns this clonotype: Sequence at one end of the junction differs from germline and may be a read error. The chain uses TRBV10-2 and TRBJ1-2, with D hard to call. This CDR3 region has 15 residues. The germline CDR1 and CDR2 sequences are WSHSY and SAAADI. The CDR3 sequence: CASSYSSQNLYGYTF. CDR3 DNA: TGTGCCAGCAGCTACAGCAGCCAGAATCTCTATGGCTACACCTTC.

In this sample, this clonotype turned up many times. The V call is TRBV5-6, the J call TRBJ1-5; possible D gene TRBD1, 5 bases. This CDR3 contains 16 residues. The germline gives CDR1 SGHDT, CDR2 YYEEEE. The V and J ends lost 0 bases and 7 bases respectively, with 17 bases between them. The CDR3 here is CASSLGDLAGEQPQHF. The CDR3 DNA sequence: TGTGCCAGCAGCTTGGGGGACCTGGCCGGGGAACAGCCCCAGCATTTT.

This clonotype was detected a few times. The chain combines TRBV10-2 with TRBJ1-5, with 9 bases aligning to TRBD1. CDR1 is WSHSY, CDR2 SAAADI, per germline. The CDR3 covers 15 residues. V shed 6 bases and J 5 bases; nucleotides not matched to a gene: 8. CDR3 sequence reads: CASSHDNRGHQPQHF. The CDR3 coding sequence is TGCGCCAGCAGCCACGATAACAGGGGGCATCAGCCCCAGCATTTT.